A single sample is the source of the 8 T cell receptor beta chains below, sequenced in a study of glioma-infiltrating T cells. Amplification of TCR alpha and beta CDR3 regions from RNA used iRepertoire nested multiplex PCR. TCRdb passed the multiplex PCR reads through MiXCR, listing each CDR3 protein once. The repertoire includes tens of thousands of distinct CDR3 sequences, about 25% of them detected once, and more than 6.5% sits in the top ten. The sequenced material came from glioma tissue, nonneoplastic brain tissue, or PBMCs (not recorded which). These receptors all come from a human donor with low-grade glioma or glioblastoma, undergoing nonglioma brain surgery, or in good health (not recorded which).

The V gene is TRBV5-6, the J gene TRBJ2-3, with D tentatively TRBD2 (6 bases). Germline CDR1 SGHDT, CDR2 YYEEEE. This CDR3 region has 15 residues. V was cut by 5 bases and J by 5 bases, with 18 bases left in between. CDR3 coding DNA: TGTGCCAGCAGGCCCTATGGAGGGGTCGTAGATACGCAGTATTTT. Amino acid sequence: CASRPYGGVVDTQYF.

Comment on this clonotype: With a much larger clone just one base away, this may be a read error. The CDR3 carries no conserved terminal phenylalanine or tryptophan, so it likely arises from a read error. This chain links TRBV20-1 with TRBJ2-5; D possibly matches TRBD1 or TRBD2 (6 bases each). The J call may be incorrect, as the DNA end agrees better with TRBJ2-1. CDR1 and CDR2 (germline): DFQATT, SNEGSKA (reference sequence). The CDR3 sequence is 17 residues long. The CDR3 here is CSASAGGRTPGYNEQFS. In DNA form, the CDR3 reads TGCAGTGCTAGTGCCGGGGGCCGGACTCCCGGCTACAATGAGCAGTTCTCC.

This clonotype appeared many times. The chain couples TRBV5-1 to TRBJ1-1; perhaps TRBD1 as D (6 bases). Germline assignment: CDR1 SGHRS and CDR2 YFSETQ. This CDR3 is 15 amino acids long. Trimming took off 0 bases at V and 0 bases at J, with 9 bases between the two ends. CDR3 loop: CASSLGTAMNTEAFF. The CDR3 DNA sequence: TGCGCCAGCAGCTTGGGGACAGCCATGAACACTGAAGCTTTCTTT.

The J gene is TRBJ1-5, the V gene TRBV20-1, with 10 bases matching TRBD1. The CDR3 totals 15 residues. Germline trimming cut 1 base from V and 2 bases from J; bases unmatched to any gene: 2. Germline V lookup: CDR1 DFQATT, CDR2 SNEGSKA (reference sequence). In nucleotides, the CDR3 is TGCAGTGCTAGAGGGGACAGGGGTGGCAATCAGCCCCAGCATTTT. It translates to CSARGDRGGNQPQHF.

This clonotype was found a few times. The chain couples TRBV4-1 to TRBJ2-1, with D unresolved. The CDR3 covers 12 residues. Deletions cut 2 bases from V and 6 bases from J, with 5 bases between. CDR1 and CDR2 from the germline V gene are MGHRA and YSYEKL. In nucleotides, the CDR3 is TGCGCCAGCAGCCAAAATATCAATGAGCAGTTCTTC. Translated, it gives CASSQNINEQFF.

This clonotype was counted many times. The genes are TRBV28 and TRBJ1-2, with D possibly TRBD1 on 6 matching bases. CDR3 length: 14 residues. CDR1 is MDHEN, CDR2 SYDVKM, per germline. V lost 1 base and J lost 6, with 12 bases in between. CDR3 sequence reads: CASSLSDRHHGYTF. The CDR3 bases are TGTGCCAGCAGTTTATCCGACAGGCACCATGGCTACACCTTC.

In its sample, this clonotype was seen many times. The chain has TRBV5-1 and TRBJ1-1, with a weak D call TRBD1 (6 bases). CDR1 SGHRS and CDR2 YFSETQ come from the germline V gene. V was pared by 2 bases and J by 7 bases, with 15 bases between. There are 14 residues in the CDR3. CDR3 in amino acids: CASSFSTGQIEAFF. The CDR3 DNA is TGCGCCAGCAGCTTTAGTACCGGACAGATTGAAGCTTTCTTT. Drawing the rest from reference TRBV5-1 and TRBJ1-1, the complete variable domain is KAGVTQTPRYLIKTRGQQVTLSCSPISGHRSVSWYQQTPGQGLQFLFEYFSETQRNKGNFPGRFSGRQFSNSRSEMNVSTLELGDSALYLCASSFSTGQIEAFFGQGTRLTVV.

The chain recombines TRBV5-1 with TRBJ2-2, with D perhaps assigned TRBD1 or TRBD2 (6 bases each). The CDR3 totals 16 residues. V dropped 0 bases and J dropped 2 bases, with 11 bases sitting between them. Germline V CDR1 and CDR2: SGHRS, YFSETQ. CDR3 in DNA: TGCGCCAGCAGCTTGGAAGGGGGAGGAAACACCGGGGAGCTGTTTTTT. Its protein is CASSLEGGGNTGELFF.